This T cell receptor (beta chain) was sequenced in a study of shared T cell receptors in the human thymus (dated by TCRdb to about 2021). Regarding the complete study: The study examined how self-reactive, shared T-cell receptor alpha chains are generated in the human thymus.

A note on this clone: Its antigen remains undetermined. The record has no base qualities; no much larger clone is one base away.

The library was prepared using the immunoSEQ multiplex PCR assay. This is the immuneACCESS table as TCRdb keeps it, with only in-frame sequences that have V and J called. A part of the clones is gone; compared with another copy, unresolved V genes explain less than half, and the rest is unexplained. The sample table contains some 720,000 clones; only one count was recorded for approximately 88% of them. The ten top clones hold about 0.01% of the sample. Another study also made use of these data, one on human thymus T cells. The second publication reports: In Finland, the donors were immunologically healthy infants who were having open corrective cardiac surgery for congenital heart defects. Thymus tissue was collected as surgical resects that were removed during corrective cardiac surgery. V and J gene segment usage appeared biased in both thymic and peripheral blood repertoires. Highly overlapping thymic TCR repertoires among unrelated individuals were reported in the related research. The study used roughly 8 infant thymus samples plus four related peripheral blood samples to characterize TCR alpha and beta repertoires. Donor ages ranged from roughly 7 to 244 days, and the cohort comprised 5 to 7 male and a couple of female infants. Thymocytes were released mechanically from tissue and stored at -70 °C as pellets of roughly 9-31 million cells. Genomic DNA was extracted from frozen cell pellets with a QIAsymphony instrument. Using the immunoSEQ multiplex PCR assay, the TCRB and TCRAD loci were amplified from a standardized quantity of quality-controlled genomic DNA. Amplicons spanned the V(D)J region at a length sufficient to cover the CDR3 and identify V and J genes. The commercial immunoSEQ service was used to sequence amplicons on an Illumina platform. Primer bias and sequencing errors were corrected as previously described, and TCRAD and TCRB were defined on the basis of the IMGT database. Analysis of the repertoires was done with immunoSEQ Analyzer 3.0 and VDJTools and included basic statistics, V/J segment usage, diversity estimates, rarefaction and pairwise overlap. To estimate diversity, the Chao1, ChaoE, Efron-Thisted, Shannon and inverse Simpson indices were applied, and diversity was also estimated on datasets down-sampled to the smallest sample. For repertoire overlap, CDR3 nucleotide sequence, V gene and J gene had to match strictly, and clustering was done by Jaccard-based multidimensional scaling. Thymus samples yielded on average approximately 840,000 unique TCRB clonotypes, compared with around 79,000 from blood samples.

The sequence derives from a boy younger than two with a congenital heart defect. Donor details come from another sample of the same person, matched by shared clones. The sample taken for sequencing was thymocytes.

The CDR3 has the sequence CASSLEDSGRLGYGYTF. In nucleotides, the sequence is TGTGCCAGCAGCTTGGAGGATTCAGGGCGTTTGGGCTACGGCTACACCTTC. The receptor chain draws on TRBV5-4 and TRBJ1-2; the best D guess is TRBD1, with 5 bases matching. The CDR3 spans 17 residues, from the cysteine through the phenylalanine. Only the CDR3 region is kept as DNA, spanning 51 bases read in frame from base 1. Reading the germline V gene (reference sequence) gives CDR1 SGHNT and CDR2 YYREEE. V and J are truncated by 0 bases and 8 bases respectively, leaving an intervening sequence of 23 bases.